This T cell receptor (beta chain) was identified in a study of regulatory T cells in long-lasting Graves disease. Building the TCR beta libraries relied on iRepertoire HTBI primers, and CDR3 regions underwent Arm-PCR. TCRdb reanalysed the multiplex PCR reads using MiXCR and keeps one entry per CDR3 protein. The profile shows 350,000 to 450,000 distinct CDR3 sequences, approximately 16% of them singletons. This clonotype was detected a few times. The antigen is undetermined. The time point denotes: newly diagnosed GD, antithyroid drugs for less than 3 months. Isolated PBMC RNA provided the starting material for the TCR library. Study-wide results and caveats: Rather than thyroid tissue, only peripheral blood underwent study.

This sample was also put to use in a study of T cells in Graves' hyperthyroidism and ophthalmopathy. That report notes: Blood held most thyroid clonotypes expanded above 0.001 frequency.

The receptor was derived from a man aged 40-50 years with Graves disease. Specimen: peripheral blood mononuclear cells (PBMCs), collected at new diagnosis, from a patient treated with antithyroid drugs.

CDR3 sequence: CASSLVALAGNTIYF. In DNA form, the CDR3 reads TGTGCCAGCAGCTTGGTGGCTTTAGCTGGAAACACCATATATTTT. The gene calls are TRBV5-6 and TRBJ1-3; no clear D. The CDR3 totals 15 residues. Per germline, CDR1 SGHDT and CDR2 YYEEEE. The germline V and J ends were trimmed by 0 bases and 2 bases, with 9 bases remaining between them.